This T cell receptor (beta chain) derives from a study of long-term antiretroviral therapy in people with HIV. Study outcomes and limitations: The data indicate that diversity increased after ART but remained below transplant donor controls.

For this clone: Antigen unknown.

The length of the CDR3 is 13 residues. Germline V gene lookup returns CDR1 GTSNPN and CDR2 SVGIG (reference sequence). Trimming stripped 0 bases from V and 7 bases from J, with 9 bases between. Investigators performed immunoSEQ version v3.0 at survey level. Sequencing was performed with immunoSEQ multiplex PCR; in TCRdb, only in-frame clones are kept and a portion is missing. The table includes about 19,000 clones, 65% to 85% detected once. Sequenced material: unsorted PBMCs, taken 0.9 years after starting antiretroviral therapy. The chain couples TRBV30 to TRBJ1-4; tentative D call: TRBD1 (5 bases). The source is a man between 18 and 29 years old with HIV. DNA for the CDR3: TGTGCCTGGAGTGTGACCGGGGCTGAAAAACTGTTTTTT. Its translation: CAWSVTGAEKLFF.